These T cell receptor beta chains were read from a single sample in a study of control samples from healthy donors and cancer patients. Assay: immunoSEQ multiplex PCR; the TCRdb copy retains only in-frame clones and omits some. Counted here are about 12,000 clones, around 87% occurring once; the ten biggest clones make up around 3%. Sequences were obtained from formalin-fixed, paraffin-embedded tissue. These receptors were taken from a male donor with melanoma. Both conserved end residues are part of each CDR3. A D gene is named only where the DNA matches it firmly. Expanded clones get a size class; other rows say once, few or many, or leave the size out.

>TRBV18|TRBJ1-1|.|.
CASSAEHPGRDEAFF
TGTGCCAGCTCCGCCGAACACCCCGGACGGGATGAAGCTTTCTTT
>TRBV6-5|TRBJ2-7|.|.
CASRPTGSSYEQYF
TGTGCCAGCAGACCTACAGGGAGCTCCTACGAGCAGTACTTC
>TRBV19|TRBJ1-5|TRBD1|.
CASSGGLTGRGNQPQHF
TGTGCCAGTAGCGGGGGCCTGACAGGGAGGGGCAATCAGCCCCAGCATTTT
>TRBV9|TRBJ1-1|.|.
CASSPLGKTNTEAFF
TGTGCCAGCAGCCCCTTGGGGAAAACGAACACTGAAGCTTTCTTT
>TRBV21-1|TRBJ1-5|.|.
CASTSRRDQPQHF
TGTGCCAGCACCTCAAGGAGGGATCAGCCCCAGCATTTT
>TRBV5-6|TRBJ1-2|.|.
CASSLGAGYGYTF
TGTGCCAGCAGCTTGGGGGCAGGCTATGGCTACACCTTC
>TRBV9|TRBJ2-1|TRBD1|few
CASSVGTGYLNEQFF
TGTGCCAGCAGCGTAGGGACAGGGTATTTGAATGAGCAGTTCTTC
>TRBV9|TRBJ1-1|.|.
CASSVREMNTEAFF
TGTGCCAGCAGCGTACGAGAGATGAACACTGAAGCTTTCTTT
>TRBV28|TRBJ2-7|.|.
CASQNSYEQYF
TGTGCCAGCCAGAATAGTTACGAGCAGTACTTC
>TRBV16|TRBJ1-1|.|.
CASSQSGYAEAFF
TGTGCCAGCAGCCAATCAGGATACGCTGAAGCTTTCTTT
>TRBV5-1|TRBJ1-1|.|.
CASGISREANTEAFF
TGCGCCAGCGGGATTTCCAGGGAGGCGAACACTGAAGCTTTCTTT
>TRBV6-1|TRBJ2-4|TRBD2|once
CASSDRSGREGQAKNIQYF
TGTGCCAGCAGTGATCGTTCCGGGAGGGAGGGTCAGGCCAAAAACATTCAGTACTTC
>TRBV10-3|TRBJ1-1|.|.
CATALNTEAFF
TGTGCCACCGCCCTGAACACTGAAGCTTTCTTT
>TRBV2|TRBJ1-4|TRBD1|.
CASTYRLQRTGGGEKLFF
TGTGCCAGCACCTACCGGCTTCAAAGGACAGGGGGCGGAGAAAAACTGTTTTTT
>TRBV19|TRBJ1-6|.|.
CASRGPTSAPLHF
TGTGCCAGTAGAGGACCTACCTCAGCACCCCTCCACTTT
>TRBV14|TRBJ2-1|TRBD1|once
CASSQESGTASWDEQFF
TGTGCCAGCAGCCAAGAGTCAGGGACAGCGTCGTGGGATGAGCAGTTCTTC
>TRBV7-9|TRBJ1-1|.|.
CASSLGGVGNTEAFF
TGTGCCAGCAGCTTAGGCGGGGTCGGGAACACTGAAGCTTTCTTT
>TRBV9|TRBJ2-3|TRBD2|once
CASSVGGLAGDTQYF
TGTGCCAGCAGCGTAGGAGGACTAGCGGGAGATACGCAGTATTTT
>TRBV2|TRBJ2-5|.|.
CASSEVVRYF
TGTGCCAGCAGTGAAGTGGTGAGGTACTTC
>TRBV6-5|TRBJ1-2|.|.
CASNTGLNYGYTF
TGTGCCAGCAATACGGGGCTGAACTATGGCTACACCTTC
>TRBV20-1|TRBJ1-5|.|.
CSASVPGLQPQHF
TGCAGTGCTAGTGTTCCGGGCTTGCAGCCCCAGCATTTT
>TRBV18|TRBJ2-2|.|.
CASSPNGGFGELFF
TGTGCCAGCTCACCGAACGGTGGTTTCGGGGAGCTGTTTTTT
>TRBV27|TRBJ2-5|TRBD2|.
CASSLSSGIGETQYF
TGTGCCAGCAGTTTATCTAGCGGGATAGGAGAGACCCAGTACTTC
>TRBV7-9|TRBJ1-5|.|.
CASSGSQDQPQHF
TGTGCCAGCAGCGGTTCGCAGGATCAGCCCCAGCATTTT
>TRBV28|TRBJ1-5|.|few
CASSLKSQPQHF
TGTGCCAGCAGTTTAAAGAGTCAGCCCCAGCATTTT
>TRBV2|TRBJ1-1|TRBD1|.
CASMLGQGVTEAFF
TGTGCCAGCATGTTAGGACAGGGGGTTACTGAAGCTTTCTTT
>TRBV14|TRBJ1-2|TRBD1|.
CASSQDRRQGNYGYTF
TGTGCCAGCAGCCAAGATCGAAGACAGGGAAACTATGGCTACACCTTC
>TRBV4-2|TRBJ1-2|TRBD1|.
CASSHEQGKYGYTF
TGTGCCAGCAGCCATGAACAGGGGAAATATGGCTACACCTTC
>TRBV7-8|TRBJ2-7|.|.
CASSLEGGSPSYEQYF
TGTGCCAGCAGCTTAGAAGGCGGCTCCCCCTCCTACGAGCAGTACTTC
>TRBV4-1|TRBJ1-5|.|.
CASSPGTVSNQPQHF
TGCGCCAGCAGCCCTGGAACGGTGAGCAATCAGCCCCAGCATTTT
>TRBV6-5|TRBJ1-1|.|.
CASSYSEWAEAFF
TGTGCCAGCAGTTACTCAGAGTGGGCTGAAGCTTTCTTT
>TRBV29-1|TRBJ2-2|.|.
CSVERDFELFF
TGCAGCGTTGAACGGGATTTTGAGCTGTTTTTT
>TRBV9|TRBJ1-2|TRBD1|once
CASSVTPEQGNRNGYTF
TGTGCCAGCAGCGTGACCCCGGAACAGGGGAATCGGAATGGCTACACCTTC
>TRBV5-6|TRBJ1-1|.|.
CASSLERYPSMAFF
TGTGCCAGCAGCTTGGAGCGTTACCCTTCGATGGCTTTCTTT
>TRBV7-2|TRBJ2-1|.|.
CASSPLSGGEQFF
TGTGCCAGCAGCCCCCTTTCTGGCGGTGAGCAGTTCTTC
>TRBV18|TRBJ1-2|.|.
CASSPPGTVGGYTF
TGTGCCAGCTCACCACCTGGCACAGTCGGGGGCTACACCTTC
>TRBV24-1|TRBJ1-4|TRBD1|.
CATSDFQGGVEKLFF
TGTGCCACCAGTGATTTCCAGGGGGGTGTGGAAAAACTGTTTTTT
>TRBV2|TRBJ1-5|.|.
CASSEMRAGNQPQHF
TGTGCCAGCAGTGAAATGAGGGCAGGCAATCAGCCCCAGCATTTT
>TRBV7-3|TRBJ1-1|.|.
CASSLQKNTEAFF
TGTGCCAGCAGCTTACAGAAGAACACTGAAGCTTTCTTT
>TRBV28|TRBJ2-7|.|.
CASSGSYEQYF
TGTGCCAGCAGCGGATCCTACGAGCAGTACTTC